The source of this TCR beta chain is a study of prognosis after radiotherapy for stage I lung cancer. With two time points in the design, 5 to 7.5 milliliters of peripheral blood were drawn at each one. Template was genomic DNA; TCR beta CDR3 amplified in two multiplex PCR rounds. Primers specific to each TRBV and TRBJ gene were used in first-round PCR. TCRdb used MiXCR to reprocess the multiplex PCR reads, holding one entry per CDR3 protein. The table shows more than 30,000 distinct CDR3 sequences, with around 43% occurring only once. This clonotype was counted many times. The input for sequencing was PBMCs, taken before or after stereotactic body radiation therapy (not recorded which). This TCR was sampled from a donor over 45 with non-small cell lung cancer.

The CDR3 DNA reads as TGTGCCAGCAGTTCATCAGGGGCGACCTATGGCTACACCTTC. Translation: CASSSSGATYGYTF. V is TRBV12-3 or TRBV12-4 and J is TRBJ1-2; TRBD1 might be the D (6 bases). With 4 bases removed from V and 4 bases from J, the gap between germline ends came to 13 bases. The CDR3 extends over 14 amino acids.